This T cell receptor beta chain was identified in a study of shared clonotypes between healthy human individuals. Genomic DNA per cell subset filled all wells of several immunoSEQ plates. Replicate PCRs for unsorted PBMC used around 270 ng DNA (around 29,000 T cell genomes). Profiling relied on immunoSEQ multiplex PCR, and the TCRdb table lists in-frame clones only, not all of them. The sample yields about 480,000 clones, 79% seen once. This CDR3 has 15 amino acids. Per the germline V gene, CDR1 is LGHNA and CDR2 is YSLEER. Trimming left V 4 bases short and J 1 base short, with 11 bases between. The V call is TRBV4-3, the J call TRBJ1-3; D not certain. Sample: PBMCs. The receptor was isolated from a woman aged 40 to 55 in good health. Some clones in this sample may be carry-over from other donors' samples. The CDR3 protein is CASSLGGRSGNTIYF. CDR3 nucleotide sequence: TGCGCCAGCAGCCTCGGCGGCAGGTCTGGAAACACCATATATTTT.